This T cell receptor beta chain originates from a study of technical replicates of blood from a handful of donors. The method was immunoSEQ multiplex PCR; TCRdb's version includes in-frame clones alone and lacks a portion of them. The sample lists 74,000 or so clones, about nine tenths seen once, with over 0.35% in the top ten. The V and J ends lost 5 bases and 8 bases respectively, with 24 bases between them. Per the germline V gene, CDR1 is LNHDA and CDR2 is SQIVND (reference sequence). The CDR3 is made up of 17 amino acids. The genes are TRBV19 and TRBJ1-4, with D possibly matching TRBD1 (6 bases). The sequenced material came from T cells isolated from PBMCs. The sequence was collected from a human donor in good health. The CDR3, as DNA: TGTGCCAGTAGTGCATTACAATTCAGGGGTATGCGCGAAAAACTGTTTTTT. Translation: CASSALQFRGMREKLFF. Full variable domain (remainder filled in from reference TRBV19 and TRBJ1-4): DGGITQSPKYLFRKEGQNVTLSCEQNLNHDAMYWYRQDPGQGLRLIYYSQIVNDFQKGDIAEGYSVSREKKESFPLTVTSAQKNPTAFYLCASSALQFRGMREKLFFGSGTQLSVL.